The clone carrying this T cell receptor (beta chain) was seen ten or more times. The data were obtained in a study of human T cells and chemical hapten exposure. The time point is: patch test 2, 6 weeks after DPC sensitization. Treatment here: therapeutic diphenylcyclopropenone sensitization with weekly scalp DPC. TCRdb redid the calling of the RACE reads with MiXCR, one entry per CDR3 protein. The data contain some 150,000 distinct CDR3 sequences, 12% of them seen just once; the ten biggest clones take up approximately 1.3%. CDR1 is KGHDR, CDR2 SFDVKD, per germline. The CDR3 has 16 residues. V was trimmed by 4 bases and J by 9 bases, leaving 21 bases between them.

The specimen was whole blood, collected in connection with sensitization to the hapten diphenylcyclopropenone (DPC). The genes are TRBV24-1 and TRBJ2-1, with D tentatively TRBD1 (5 bases). The TCR originated in a woman in her forties or fifties with alopecia areata. Some clones in this sample may be carry-over from other donors' samples. Written as DNA, the CDR3 is TGTGCCACCAGTGACTCAGGGATTGCGGTGATCAGTGAGCAGTTCTTC. Translating gives CATSDSGIAVISEQFF.